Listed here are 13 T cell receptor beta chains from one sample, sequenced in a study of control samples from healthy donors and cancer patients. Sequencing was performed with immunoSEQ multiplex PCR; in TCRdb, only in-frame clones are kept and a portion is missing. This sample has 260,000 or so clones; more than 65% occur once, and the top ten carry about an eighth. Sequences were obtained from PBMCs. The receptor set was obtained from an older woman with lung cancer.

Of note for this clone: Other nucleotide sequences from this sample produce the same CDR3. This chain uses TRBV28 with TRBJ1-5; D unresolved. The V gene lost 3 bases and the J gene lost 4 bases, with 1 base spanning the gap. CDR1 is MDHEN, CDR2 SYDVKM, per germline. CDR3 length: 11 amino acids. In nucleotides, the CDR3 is TGTGCCAGCAGTTTGAATCAGCCCCAGCATTTT. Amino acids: CASSLNQPQHF.

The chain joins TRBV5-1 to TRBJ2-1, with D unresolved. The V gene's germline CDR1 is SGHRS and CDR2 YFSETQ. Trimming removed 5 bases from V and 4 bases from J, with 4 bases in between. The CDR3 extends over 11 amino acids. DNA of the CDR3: TGCGCCAGCAGGGGGTACAATGAGCAGTTCTTC. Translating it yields CASRGYNEQFF.

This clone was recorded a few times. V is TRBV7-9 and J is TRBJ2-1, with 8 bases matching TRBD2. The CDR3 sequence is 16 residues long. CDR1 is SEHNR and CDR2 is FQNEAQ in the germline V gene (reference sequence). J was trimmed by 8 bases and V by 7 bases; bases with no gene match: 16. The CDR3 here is CASISSSGGAMDEQFF. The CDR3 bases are TGTGCCAGCATATCTAGCTCCGGGGGGGCCATGGATGAGCAGTTCTTC.

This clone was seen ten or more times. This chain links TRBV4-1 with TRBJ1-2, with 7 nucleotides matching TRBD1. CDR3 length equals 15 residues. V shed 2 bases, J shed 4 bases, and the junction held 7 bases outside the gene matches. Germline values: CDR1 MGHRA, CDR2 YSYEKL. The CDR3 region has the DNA TGCGCCAGCAGCCAATCGGGGACAGAGGCCTATGGCTACACCTTC. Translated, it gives CASSQSGTEAYGYTF.

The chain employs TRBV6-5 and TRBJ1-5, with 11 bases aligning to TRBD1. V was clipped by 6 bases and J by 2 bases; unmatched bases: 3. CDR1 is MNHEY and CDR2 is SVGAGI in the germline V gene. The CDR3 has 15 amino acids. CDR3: CASRGTGGGNQPQHF. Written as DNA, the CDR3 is TGTGCCAGCAGGGGGACAGGGGGAGGCAATCAGCCCCAGCATTTT.

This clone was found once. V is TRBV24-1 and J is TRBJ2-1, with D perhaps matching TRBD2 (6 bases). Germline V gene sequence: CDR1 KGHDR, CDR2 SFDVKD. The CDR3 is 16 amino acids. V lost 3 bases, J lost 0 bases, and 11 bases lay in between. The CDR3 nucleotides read TGTGCCACCAGTGATCCCGGGAGTGGCTCCTACAATGAGCAGTTCTTC. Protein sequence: CATSDPGSGSYNEQFF.

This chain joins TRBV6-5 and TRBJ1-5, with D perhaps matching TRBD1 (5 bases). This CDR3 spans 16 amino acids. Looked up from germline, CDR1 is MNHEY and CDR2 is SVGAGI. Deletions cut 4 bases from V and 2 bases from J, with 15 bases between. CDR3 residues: CASSSSVRGGNQPQHF. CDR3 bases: TGTGCCAGCAGTTCCAGTGTGAGGGGAGGCAATCAGCCCCAGCATTTT.

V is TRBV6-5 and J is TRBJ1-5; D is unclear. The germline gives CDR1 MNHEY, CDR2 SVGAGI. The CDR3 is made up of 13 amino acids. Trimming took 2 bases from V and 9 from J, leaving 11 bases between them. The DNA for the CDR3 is TGTGCCAGCAGTTACAGGGATGAGGGGCCCCAGCATTTT. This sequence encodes CASSYRDEGPQHF.

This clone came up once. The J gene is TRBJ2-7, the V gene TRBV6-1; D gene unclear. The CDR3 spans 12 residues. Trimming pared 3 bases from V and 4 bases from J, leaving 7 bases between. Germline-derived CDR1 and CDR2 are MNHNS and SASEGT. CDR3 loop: CASSEHSYEQYF. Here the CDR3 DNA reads TGTGCCAGCAGTGAGCACAGTTACGAGCAGTACTTC.

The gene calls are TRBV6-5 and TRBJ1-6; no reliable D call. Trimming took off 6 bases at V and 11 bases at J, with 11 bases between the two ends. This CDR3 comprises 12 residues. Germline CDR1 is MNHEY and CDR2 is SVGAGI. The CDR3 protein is CASSQAGAPLHF. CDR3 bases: TGTGCCAGCAGCCAGGCCGGGGCACCCCTCCACTTT.

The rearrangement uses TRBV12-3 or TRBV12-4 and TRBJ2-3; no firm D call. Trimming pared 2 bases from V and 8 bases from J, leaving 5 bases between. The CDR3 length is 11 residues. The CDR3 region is CASSLRGTQYF. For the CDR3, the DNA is TGTGCCAGCAGTTTACGTGGTACGCAGTATTTT.

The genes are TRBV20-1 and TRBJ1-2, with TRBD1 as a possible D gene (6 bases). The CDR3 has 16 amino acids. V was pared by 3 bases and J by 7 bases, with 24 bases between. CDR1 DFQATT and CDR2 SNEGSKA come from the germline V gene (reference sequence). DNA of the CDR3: TGCAGTGCTAGTCCGGGGAGGGGGGCTCCAAGTGGTGGCTACACCTTC. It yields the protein CSASPGRGAPSGGYTF.

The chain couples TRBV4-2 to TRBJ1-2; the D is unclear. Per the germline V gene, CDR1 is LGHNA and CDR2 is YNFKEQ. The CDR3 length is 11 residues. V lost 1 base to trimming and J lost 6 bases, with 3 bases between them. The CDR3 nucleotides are TGTGCCAGCAGCCAAGGGGATGGCTACACCTTC. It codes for CASSQGDGYTF.